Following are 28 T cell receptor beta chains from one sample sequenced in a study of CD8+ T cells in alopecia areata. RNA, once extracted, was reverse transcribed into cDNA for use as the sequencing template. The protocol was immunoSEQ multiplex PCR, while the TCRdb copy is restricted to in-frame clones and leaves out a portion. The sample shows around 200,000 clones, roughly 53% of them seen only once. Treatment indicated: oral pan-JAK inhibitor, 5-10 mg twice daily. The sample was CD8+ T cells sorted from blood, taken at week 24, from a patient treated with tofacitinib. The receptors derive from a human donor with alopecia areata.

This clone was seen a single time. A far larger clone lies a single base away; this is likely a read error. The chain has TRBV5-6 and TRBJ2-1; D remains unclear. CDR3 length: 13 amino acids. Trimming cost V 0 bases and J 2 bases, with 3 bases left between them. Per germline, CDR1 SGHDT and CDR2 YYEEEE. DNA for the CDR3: TGTGCCAGCAGCTTGGCCACCTACAATGAGCAGTTCTTC. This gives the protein CASSLATYNEQFF.

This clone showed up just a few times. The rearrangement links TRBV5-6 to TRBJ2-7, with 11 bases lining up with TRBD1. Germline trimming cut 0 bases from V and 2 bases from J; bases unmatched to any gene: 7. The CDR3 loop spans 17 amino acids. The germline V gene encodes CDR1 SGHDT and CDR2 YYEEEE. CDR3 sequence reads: CASSLGVGQGDPYEQYF. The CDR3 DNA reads TGTGCCAGCAGCTTGGGAGTGGGACAGGGGGATCCCTACGAGCAGTACTTC.

This CDR3 reads CASSGVAENYGYTF. The CDR3 coding sequence is TGTGCCAGCAGCGGAGTGGCGGAGAACTATGGCTACACCTTC. V and J are TRBV13 and TRBJ1-2; D unclear. Trimming removed 5 bases from V and 2 bases from J, with 12 bases in between. The CDR3 contains 14 residues. Germline V gives CDR1 PRHDT, CDR2 FYEKMQ (reference sequence).

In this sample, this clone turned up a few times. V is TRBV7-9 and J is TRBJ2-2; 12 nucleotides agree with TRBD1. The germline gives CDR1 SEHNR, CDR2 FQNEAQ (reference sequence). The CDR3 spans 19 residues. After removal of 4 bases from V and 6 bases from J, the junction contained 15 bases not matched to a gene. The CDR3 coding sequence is TGTGCCAGCAGCTCCATCACCGGGACAGGGGGCCCCAGGGCCGGGGAGCTGTTTTTT. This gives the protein CASSSITGTGGPRAGELFF.

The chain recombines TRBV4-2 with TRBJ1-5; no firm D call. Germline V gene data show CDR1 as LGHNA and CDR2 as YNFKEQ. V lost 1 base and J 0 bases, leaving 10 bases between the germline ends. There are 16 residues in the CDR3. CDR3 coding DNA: TGTGCCAGCAGCCAAGTTCAAGGTAATAGCAATCAGCCCCAGCATTTT. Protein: CASSQVQGNSNQPQHF.

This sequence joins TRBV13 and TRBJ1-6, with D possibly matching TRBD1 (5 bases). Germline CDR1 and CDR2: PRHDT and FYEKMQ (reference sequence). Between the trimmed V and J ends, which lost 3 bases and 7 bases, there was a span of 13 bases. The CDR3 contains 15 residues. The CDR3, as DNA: TGTGCCAGCAGCTTTGCTGGGACGGCAAATTCACCCCTCCACTTT. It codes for CASSFAGTANSPLHF.

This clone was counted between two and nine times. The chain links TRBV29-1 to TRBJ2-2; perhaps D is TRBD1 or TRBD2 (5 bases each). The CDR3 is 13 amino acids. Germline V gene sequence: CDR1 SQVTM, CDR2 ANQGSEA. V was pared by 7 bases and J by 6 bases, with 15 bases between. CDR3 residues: CSGEKGVPGELFF. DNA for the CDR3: TGCAGCGGGGAGAAAGGGGTCCCCGGGGAGCTGTTTTTT.

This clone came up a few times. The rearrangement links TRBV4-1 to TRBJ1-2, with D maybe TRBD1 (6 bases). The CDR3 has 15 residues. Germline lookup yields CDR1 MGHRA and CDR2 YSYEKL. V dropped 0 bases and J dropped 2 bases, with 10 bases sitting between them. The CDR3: CASSQDPGANYGYTF. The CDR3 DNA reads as TGCGCCAGCAGCCAAGATCCGGGGGCGAACTATGGCTACACCTTC.

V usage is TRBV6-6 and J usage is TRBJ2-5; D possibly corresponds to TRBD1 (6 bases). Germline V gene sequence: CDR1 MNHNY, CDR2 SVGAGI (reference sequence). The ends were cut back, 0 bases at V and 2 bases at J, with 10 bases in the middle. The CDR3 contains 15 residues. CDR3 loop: CASSYSNREQETQYF. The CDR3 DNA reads TGTGCCAGCAGTTACTCGAACAGGGAACAAGAGACCCAGTACTTC.

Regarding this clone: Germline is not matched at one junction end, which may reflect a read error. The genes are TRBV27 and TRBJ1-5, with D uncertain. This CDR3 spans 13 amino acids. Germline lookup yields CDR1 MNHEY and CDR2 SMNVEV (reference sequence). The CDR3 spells CASSLSYNQPQHF. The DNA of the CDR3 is TGTGCCAGCAGTCTATCATACAATCAGCCCCAGCATTTT.

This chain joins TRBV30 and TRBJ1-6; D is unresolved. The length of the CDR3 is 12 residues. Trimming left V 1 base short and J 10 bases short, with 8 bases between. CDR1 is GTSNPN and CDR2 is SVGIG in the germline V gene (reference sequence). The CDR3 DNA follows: TGTGCCTGGAGTGAGAGCGGCTCACCCCTCCACTTT. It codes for CAWSESGSPLHF.

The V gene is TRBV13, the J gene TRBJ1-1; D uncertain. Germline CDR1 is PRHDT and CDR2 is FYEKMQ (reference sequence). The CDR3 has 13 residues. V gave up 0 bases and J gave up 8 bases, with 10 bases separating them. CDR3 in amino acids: CASSLGPAKEAFF. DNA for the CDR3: TGTGCCAGCAGCTTAGGGCCGGCAAAGGAAGCTTTCTTT.

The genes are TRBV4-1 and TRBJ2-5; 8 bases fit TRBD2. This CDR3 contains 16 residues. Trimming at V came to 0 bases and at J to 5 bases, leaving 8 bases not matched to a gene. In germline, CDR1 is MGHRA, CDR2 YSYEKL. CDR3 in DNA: TGCGCCAGCAGCCAAGATTCGCCTAGCGGGTGGGAGACCCAGTACTTC. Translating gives CASSQDSPSGWETQYF.

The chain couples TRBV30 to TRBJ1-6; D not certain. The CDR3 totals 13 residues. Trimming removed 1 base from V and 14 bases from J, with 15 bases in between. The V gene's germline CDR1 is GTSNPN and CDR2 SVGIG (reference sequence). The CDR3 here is CAWSAAAEFTLHF. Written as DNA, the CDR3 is TGTGCCTGGAGTGCGGCTGCTGAATTCACCCTCCACTTT.

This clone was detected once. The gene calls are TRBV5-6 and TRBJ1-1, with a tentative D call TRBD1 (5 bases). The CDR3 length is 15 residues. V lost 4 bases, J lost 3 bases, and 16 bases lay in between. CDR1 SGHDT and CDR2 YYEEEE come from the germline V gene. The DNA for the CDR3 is TGTGCCAGCAGCCTCTGGACAAAAGACCACACTGAAGCTTTCTTT. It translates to CASSLWTKDHTEAFF.

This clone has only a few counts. The CDR3 nucleotides are TGCGCCAGCAGCATTGGACAACACGAGCAGTACTTC. Translated: CASSIGQHEQYF. The genes are TRBV5-1 and TRBJ2-7, with D tentatively TRBD1 (5 bases). Per the germline V gene, CDR1 is SGHRS and CDR2 is YFSETQ. The V gene lost 4 bases and the J gene lost 5 bases, with 10 bases spanning the gap. The CDR3 totals 12 residues.

The CDR3 coding sequence is TGTGCCAGCAGCGATCGGGGGGGGTACAATGAGCAGTTCTTC. Protein sequence: CASSDRGGYNEQFF. The chain couples TRBV7-6 to TRBJ2-1; TRBD2 matches 8 bases. The CDR3 spans 14 residues. Losses at the gene ends were 5 bases for V and 4 bases for J; bases not matched to a gene: 4. Germline values: CDR1 SGHVS, CDR2 FNYEAQ.

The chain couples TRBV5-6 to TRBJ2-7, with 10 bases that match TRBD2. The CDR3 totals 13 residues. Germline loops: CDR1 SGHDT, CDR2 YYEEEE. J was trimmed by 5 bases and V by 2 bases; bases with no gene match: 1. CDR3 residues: CASSFGTSDEQYF. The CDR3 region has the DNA TGTGCCAGCAGCTTTGGGACTAGCGACGAGCAGTACTTC.

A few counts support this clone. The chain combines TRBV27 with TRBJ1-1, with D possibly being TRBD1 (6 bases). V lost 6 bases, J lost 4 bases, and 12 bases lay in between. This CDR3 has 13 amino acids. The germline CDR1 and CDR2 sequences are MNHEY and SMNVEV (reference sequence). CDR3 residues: CASSNREGTEAFF. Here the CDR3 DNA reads TGTGCCAGCAGCAACAGGGAGGGCACTGAAGCTTTCTTT.

The CDR3 DNA sequence: TGCGCCAGCAGCCAAAACAGGGGTTCACAAGTAGTCCTCCACTTT. Its translation is CASSQNRGSQVVLHF. The gene calls are TRBV4-1 and TRBJ1-6; 7 positions agree with TRBD1. After removal of 2 bases from V and 15 bases from J, the junction contained 13 bases not matched to a gene. Per germline, CDR1 MGHRA and CDR2 YSYEKL. CDR3 length: 15 residues.

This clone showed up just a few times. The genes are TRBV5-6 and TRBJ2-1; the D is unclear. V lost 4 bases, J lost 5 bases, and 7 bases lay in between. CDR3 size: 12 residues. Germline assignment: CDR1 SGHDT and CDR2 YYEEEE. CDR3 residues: CASSGGDNEQFF. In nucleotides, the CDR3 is TGTGCCAGCAGCGGTGGAGACAATGAGCAGTTCTTC.

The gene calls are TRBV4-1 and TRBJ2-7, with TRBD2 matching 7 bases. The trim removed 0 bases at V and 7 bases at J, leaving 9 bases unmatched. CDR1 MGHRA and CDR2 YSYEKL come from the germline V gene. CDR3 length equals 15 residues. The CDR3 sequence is CASSQDPQSGAEQYF. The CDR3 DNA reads TGCGCCAGCAGCCAAGATCCCCAAAGCGGGGCGGAGCAGTACTTC.

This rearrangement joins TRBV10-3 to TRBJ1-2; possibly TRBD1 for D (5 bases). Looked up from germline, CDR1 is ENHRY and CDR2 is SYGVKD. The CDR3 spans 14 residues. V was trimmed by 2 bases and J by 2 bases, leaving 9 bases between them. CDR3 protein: CAISEQGRNYGYTF. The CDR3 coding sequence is TGTGCCATCAGTGAGCAGGGTCGAAACTATGGCTACACCTTC.

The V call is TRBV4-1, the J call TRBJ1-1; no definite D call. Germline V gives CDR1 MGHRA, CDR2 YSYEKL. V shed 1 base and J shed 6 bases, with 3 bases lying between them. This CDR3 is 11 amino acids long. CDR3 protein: CASSQGPEAFF. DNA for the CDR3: TGCGCCAGCAGCCAAGGTCCTGAAGCTTTCTTT.

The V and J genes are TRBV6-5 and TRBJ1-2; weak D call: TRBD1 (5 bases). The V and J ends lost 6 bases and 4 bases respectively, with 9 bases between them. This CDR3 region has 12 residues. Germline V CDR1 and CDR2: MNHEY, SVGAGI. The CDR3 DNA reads TGTGCCAGCAGCCCTGGGGGCTATGGCTACACCTTC. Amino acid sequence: CASSPGGYGYTF.

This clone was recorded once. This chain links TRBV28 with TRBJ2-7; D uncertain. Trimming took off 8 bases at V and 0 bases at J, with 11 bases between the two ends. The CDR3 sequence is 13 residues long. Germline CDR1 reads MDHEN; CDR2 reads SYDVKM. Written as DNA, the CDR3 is TGTGCCAGCCGACCTGCGACCTCCTACGAGCAGTACTTC. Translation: CASRPATSYEQYF.

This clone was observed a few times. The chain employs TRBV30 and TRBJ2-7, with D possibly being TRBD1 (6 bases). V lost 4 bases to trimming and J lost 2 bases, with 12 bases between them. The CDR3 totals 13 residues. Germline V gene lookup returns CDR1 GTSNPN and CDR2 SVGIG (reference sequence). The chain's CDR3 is CAWTSTGPYEQYF. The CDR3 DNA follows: TGTGCCTGGACTTCGACAGGCCCCTACGAGCAGTACTTC.

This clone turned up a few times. CDR3 nucleotides: TGTGCCAGCAGCTTAGAGGTGAACACTGAAGCTTTCTTT. Translating gives CASSLEVNTEAFF. The chain uses TRBV7-9 and TRBJ1-1; D unclear. Germline-derived CDR1 and CDR2 are SEHNR and FQNEAQ (reference sequence). This CDR3 is built from 13 residues. The ends were cut back, 1 base at V and 0 bases at J, with 3 bases in the middle.